These 19 T cell receptor beta chains were all obtained from the same sample, sequenced in a study of shared clonotypes between healthy human individuals. The assay was immunoSEQ multiplex PCR, and TCRdb's table has in-frame clones only and misses some. The top ten hold around 1.7% of the sample, which has about 2.2 million clones, just over 90% seen once. Naivety among CD8 cells was defined by CD45RO negativity and positive CCR7 selection, thereby excluding terminally differentiated effector memory CD45RA+ cells. Sequencing was carried out using naive CD8+ T cells from PBMCs. The receptors come from a man in his late teens or twenties in good health. Some clones in this sample may be carry-over from other donors' samples.

With respect to this clone: The sample contains more than one DNA sequence encoding this CDR3. The V gene is TRBV28, the J gene TRBJ2-7; D remains ambiguous. The CDR3 has 15 residues. Looked up from germline, CDR1 is MDHEN and CDR2 is SYDVKM. Deletions cut 5 bases from V and 0 bases from J, with 14 bases between. CDR3 sequence (DNA): TGTGCCAGCAGTACCCGACACCGTAGCTCCTACGAGCAGTACTTC. It translates to CASSTRHRSSYEQYF.

The V call is TRBV5-1, the J call TRBJ2-7; D gene unclear. Trimming cost V 0 bases and J 1 base, with 11 bases left between them. The germline CDR1 and CDR2 sequences are SGHRS and YFSETQ. The CDR3 length is 15 residues. This chain's CDR3 is CASSLAGLRSYEQYF. The CDR3, as DNA: TGCGCCAGCAGCTTGGCCGGGTTACGATCCTACGAGCAGTACTTC.

The chain uses TRBV7-3 and TRBJ1-2; 9 nucleotides line up with TRBD1. The CDR3 sequence is 14 residues long. J gave up 8 bases and V 5 bases, and 9 bases lay outside the gene matches. Germline V gene lookup returns CDR1 SGHTA and CDR2 FQGTGA. CDR3 bases: TGTGCCAGCAGCGCGGGACAGGGCCTTCTAGGCTACACCTTC. Translation: CASSAGQGLLGYTF.

V usage is TRBV5-4 and J usage is TRBJ1-2; 7 positions agree with TRBD1. After removal of 3 bases from V and 2 bases from J, the junction contained 7 bases not matched to a gene. This CDR3 has 15 residues. Germline V gene lookup returns CDR1 SGHNT and CDR2 YYREEE (reference sequence). CDR3 amino acids: CASSSDRQGNYGYTF. The CDR3, as DNA: TGTGCCAGCAGCTCGGACCGACAGGGAAACTATGGCTACACCTTC.

The rearrangement uses TRBV27 and TRBJ2-3; D perhaps matches TRBD2 (6 bases). CDR3 length equals 16 residues. Per germline, CDR1 MNHEY and CDR2 SMNVEV (reference sequence). V shed 4 bases and J shed 3 bases, with 17 bases lying between them. The CDR3 coding sequence is TGTGCCAGCAGTTCCCCGGAGGGGATTTGGACAGATACGCAGTATTTT. Protein: CASSSPEGIWTDTQYF.

The chain has TRBV11-2 and TRBJ2-7; TRBD2 might be the D (6 bases). Germline V gene sequence: CDR1 SGHAT, CDR2 FQNNGV. V shed 5 bases and J shed 3 bases, with 20 bases lying between them. CDR3 length: 16 residues. In nucleotides, the CDR3 is TGTGCCAGCAGCGGGAGATTGGCGGGGCGAGACTACGAGCAGTACTTC. Protein sequence: CASSGRLAGRDYEQYF. Variable domain in full (rest from reference TRBV11-2 and TRBJ2-7): EAGVAQSPRYKIIEKRQSVAFWCNPISGHATLYWYQQILGQGPKLLIQFQNNGVVDDSQLPKDRFSAERLKGVDSTLKIQPAKLEDSAVYLCASSGRLAGRDYEQYFGPGTRLTVT.

This chain links TRBV5-6 with TRBJ2-5; 8 bases agree with TRBD1. The J call may not be correct, given that the DNA end is closer to TRBJ2-7. In germline, CDR1 is SGHDT, CDR2 YYEEEE. The CDR3 has 13 amino acids. CDR3 residues: CASSTGGIYEQYF. Here the CDR3 DNA reads TGTGCCAGCAGCACAGGGGGGATCTACGAGCAGTACTTC.

The chain uses TRBV6-1 and TRBJ1-4, with D possibly TRBD1 on 6 matching bases. The CDR3 covers 16 residues. The ends were cut back, 2 bases at V and 6 bases at J, with 16 bases in the middle. The germline CDR1 and CDR2 sequences are MNHNS and SASEGT. The CDR3 bases are TGTGCCAGCAGTGAACCCATTCGGGGGCAGGATGAAAAACTGTTTTTT. Encoded protein: CASSEPIRGQDEKLFF.

The rearrangement uses TRBV29-1 and TRBJ1-2; the D is unclear. Trimming cost V 6 bases and J 13 bases, with 9 bases left between them. The CDR3 is made up of 8 amino acids. CDR1 is SQVTM and CDR2 is ANQGSEA in the germline V gene. The CDR3 bases are TGCAGCGTCCCCGCCGGCACCTTC. Amino acids: CSVPAGTF.

The chain is built from TRBV11-2 and TRBJ1-2, with a tentative D call TRBD1 (5 bases). Germline CDR1 SGHAT, CDR2 FQNNGV. The CDR3 spans 16 residues. V was pared by 1 base and J by 5 bases, with 17 bases between. DNA for the CDR3: TGTGCCAGCAGCTTAGGGGGCCCGAGTCCCTTTTATGGCTACACCTTC. It is translated as CASSLGGPSPFYGYTF.

The chain combines TRBV7-9 with TRBJ1-2, with 8 bases lining up with TRBD1. With 5 bases clipped from V and 1 base from J, the junction kept 9 bases outside the gene matches. CDR1 and CDR2 from the germline V gene are SEHNR and FQNEAQ (reference sequence). This CDR3 spans 16 amino acids. The CDR3 DNA reads TGTGCCAGCAGCCCCCCTGGGACAGGACATAACTATGGCTACACCTTC. It specifies CASSPPGTGHNYGYTF.

The chain is built from TRBV10-3 and TRBJ1-1; D unclear. The CDR3 sequence is 14 residues long. CDR1 is ENHRY, CDR2 SYGVKD, per germline. V dropped 6 bases and J dropped 1 base, with 12 bases sitting between them. CDR3 in DNA: TGTGCCATCAGCCTGGGATCTCAGAACACTGAAGCTTTCTTT. Translated, it gives CAISLGSQNTEAFF.

In its sample, this clone was seen once. This chain connects TRBV4-3 to TRBJ2-1, with D possibly matching TRBD2 (5 bases). V lost 0 bases and J lost 8, with 20 bases in between. The length of the CDR3 is 17 residues. CDR1 and CDR2 (germline): LGHNA, YSLEER. CDR3 in amino acids: CASSQDSDSEKSDEQFF. The CDR3 DNA follows: TGCGCCAGCAGCCAAGATTCGGACTCAGAAAAAAGCGATGAGCAGTTCTTC.

The V call is TRBV6-5, the J call TRBJ2-2, with unresolved D. This CDR3 has 14 amino acids. Germline V lookup: CDR1 MNHEY, CDR2 SVGAGI. The V end was cut by 6 bases, the J end by 2 bases, with 10 bases between. The CDR3 sequence is CASSQNSNTGELFF. As DNA, the CDR3 is TGTGCCAGCAGCCAAAACAGTAACACCGGGGAGCTGTTTTTT.

The rearrangement uses TRBV11-1 and TRBJ1-1, with D possibly matching TRBD1 (5 bases). Germline V gene sequence: CDR1 SGHAT, CDR2 FQDESV (reference sequence). Deletions cut 5 bases from V and 0 bases from J, with 16 bases between. This CDR3 is built from 16 residues. The CDR3 sequence is CASSHTTGYMNTEAFF. CDR3 sequence (DNA): TGTGCCAGCAGCCATACAACAGGTTACATGAACACTGAAGCTTTCTTT.

Written as DNA, the CDR3 is TGTGCCACCTCGGGTGGCGGGATGGGGAATGAGCAGTTCTTC. It specifies CATSGGGMGNEQFF. V usage is TRBV27 and J usage is TRBJ2-1; perhaps TRBD2 as D (6 bases). This CDR3 contains 14 residues. The germline gives CDR1 MNHEY, CDR2 SMNVEV (reference sequence). The V gene lost 10 bases and the J gene lost 7 bases, with 20 bases spanning the gap.

This clone was seen just once. The CDR3 DNA reads TGTGCTAGTGGTCTCTCGAGTTTCTATGGCTACACCTTC. This gives the protein CASGLSSFYGYTF. The chain has TRBV12-5 and TRBJ1-2; D not certain. Germline V lookup: CDR1 LGHNT, CDR2 FRNRAP. This CDR3 contains 13 residues. Between the trimmed V and J ends, which lost 5 bases and 4 bases, there was a span of 11 bases.

The chain couples TRBV7-3 to TRBJ2-5, with D perhaps matching TRBD1 (5 bases). The ends were cut back, 1 base at V and 5 bases at J, with 11 bases in the middle. This CDR3 comprises 14 residues. The germline V gene encodes CDR1 SGHTA and CDR2 FQGTGA. CDR3 DNA sequence: TGTGCCAGCAGCTTAAGGGGCAGGGTTGAGACCCAGTACTTC. Amino acids: CASSLRGRVETQYF.

The chain couples TRBV30 to TRBJ2-1; 9 bases agree with TRBD2. The CDR3 extends over 13 amino acids. The junction had 3 bases not matched to a gene; V was cut back by 2 bases and J by 7 bases. The germline V gene encodes CDR1 GTSNPN and CDR2 SVGIG (reference sequence). CDR3 nucleotides: TGTGCCTGGAGTTGGCGGGAGGGGAATGAGCAGTTCTTC. Protein sequence: CAWSWREGNEQFF.